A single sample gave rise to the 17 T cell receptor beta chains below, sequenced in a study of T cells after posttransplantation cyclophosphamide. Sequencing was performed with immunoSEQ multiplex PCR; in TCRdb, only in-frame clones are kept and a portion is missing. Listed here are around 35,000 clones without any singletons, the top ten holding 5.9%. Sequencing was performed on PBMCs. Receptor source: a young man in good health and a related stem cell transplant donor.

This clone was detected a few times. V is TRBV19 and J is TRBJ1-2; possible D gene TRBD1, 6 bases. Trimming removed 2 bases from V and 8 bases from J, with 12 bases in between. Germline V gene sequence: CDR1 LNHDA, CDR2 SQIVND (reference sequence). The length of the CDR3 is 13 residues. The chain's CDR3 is CASSIPGARGYTF. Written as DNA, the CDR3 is TGTGCCAGTAGTATACCAGGGGCGCGGGGCTACACCTTC.

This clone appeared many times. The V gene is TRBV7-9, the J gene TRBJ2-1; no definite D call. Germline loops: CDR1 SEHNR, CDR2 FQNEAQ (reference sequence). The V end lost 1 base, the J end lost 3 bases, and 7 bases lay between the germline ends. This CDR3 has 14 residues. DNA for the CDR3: TGTGCCAGCAGCTTAGAACAGCTCTACAATGAGCAGTTCTTC. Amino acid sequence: CASSLEQLYNEQFF.

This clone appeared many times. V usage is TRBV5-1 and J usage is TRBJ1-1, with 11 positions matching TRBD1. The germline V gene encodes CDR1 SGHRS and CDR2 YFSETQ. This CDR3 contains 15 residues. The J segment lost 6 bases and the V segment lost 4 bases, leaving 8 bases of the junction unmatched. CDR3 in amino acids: CASSVGWGQGAEAFF. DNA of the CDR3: TGCGCCAGCAGCGTGGGGTGGGGACAGGGGGCTGAAGCTTTCTTT.

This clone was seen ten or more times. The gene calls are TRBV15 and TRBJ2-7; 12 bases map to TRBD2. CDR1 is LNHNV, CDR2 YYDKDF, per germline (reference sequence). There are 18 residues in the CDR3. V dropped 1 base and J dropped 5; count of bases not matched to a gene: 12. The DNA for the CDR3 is TGTGCCACCAGCAGAGGACCCCGAAGGACTAGCGGGACCGACGAGCAGTACTTC. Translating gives CATSRGPRRTSGTDEQYF.

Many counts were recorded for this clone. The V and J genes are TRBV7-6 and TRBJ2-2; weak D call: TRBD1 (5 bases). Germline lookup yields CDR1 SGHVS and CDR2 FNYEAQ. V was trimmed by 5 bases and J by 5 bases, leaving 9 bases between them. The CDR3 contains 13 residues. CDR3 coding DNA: TGTGCCAGCAGCCCTAGACAGACCGGGGAGCTGTTTTTT. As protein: CASSPRQTGELFF.

The CDR3 is CASSLFSGTDTQYF. CDR3 in DNA: TGTGCCAGCAGCTTATTCAGCGGCACAGATACGCAGTATTTT. V and J are TRBV7-3 and TRBJ2-3; D uncertain. Trimming took 2 bases from V and 1 from J, leaving 7 bases between them. This CDR3 region has 14 residues. Germline values: CDR1 SGHTA, CDR2 FQGTGA.

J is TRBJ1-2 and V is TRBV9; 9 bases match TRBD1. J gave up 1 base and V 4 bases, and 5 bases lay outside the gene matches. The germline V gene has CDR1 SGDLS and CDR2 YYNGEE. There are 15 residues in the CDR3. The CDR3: CASSPRDRDNYGYTF. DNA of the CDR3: TGTGCCAGCAGCCCCCGGGACAGGGATAACTATGGCTACACCTTC.

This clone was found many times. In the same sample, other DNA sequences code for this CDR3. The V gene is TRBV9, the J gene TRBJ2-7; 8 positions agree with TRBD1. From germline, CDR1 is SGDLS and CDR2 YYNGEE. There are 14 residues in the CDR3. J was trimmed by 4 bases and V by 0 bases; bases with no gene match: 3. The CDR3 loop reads CASSVGQGAYEQYF. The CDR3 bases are TGTGCCAGCAGCGTAGGGCAGGGGGCTTACGAGCAGTACTTC.

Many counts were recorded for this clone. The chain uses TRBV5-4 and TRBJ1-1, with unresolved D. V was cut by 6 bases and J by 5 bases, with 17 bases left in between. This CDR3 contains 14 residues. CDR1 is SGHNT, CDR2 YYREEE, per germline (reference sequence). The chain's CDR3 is CASTQRNRGTEAFF. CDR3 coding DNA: TGTGCCAGCACCCAGAGGAACCGAGGGACTGAAGCTTTCTTT.

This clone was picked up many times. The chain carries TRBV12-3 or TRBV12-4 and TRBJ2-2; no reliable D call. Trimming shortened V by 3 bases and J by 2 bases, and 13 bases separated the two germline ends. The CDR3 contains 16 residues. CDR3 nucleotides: TGTGCCAGCAGTTTGATGCCACAGTTAAACACCGGGGAGCTGTTTTTT. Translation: CASSLMPQLNTGELFF.

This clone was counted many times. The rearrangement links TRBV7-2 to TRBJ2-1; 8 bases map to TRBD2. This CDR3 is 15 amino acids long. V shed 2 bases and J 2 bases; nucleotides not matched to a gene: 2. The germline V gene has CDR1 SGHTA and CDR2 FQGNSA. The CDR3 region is CASSLSGGTYNEQFF. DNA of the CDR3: TGTGCCAGCAGCTTATCGGGGGGGACCTACAATGAGCAGTTCTTC.

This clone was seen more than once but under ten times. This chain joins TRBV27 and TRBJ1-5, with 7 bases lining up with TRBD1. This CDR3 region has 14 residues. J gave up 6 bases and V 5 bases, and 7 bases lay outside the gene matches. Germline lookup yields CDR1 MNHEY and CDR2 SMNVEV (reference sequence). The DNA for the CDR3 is TGTGCCAGCAGTGGGAGGGGGCCGGCTCAGCCCCAGCATTTT. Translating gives CASSGRGPAQPQHF.

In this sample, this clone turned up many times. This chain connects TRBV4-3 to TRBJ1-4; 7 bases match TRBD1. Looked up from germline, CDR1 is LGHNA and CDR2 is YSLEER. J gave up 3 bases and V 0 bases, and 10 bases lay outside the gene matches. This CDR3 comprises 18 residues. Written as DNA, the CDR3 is TGCGCCAGCAGCCAAGACTTCACAGGGGTGGGTGCTAATGAAAAACTGTTTTTT. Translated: CASSQDFTGVGANEKLFF.

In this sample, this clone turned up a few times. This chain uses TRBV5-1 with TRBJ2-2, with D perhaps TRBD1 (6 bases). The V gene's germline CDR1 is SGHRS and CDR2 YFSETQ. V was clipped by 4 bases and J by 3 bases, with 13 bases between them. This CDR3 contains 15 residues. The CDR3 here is CASSTGTYYTGELFF. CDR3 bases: TGCGCCAGCAGCACAGGGACATACTACACCGGGGAGCTGTTTTTT.

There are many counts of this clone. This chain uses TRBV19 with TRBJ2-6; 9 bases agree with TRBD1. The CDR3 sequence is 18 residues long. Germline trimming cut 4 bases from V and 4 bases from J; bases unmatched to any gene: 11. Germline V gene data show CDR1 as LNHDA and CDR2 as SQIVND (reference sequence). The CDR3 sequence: CASSSSGTGRSGANVLTF. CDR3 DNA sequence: TGTGCCAGTAGTAGCTCCGGGACAGGGAGATCCGGGGCCAACGTCCTGACTTTC.

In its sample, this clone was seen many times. The CDR3 is CASSLQGIMNTEAFF. CDR3 bases: TGTGCCAGCAGTTTGCAGGGAATTATGAACACTGAAGCTTTCTTT. V and J are TRBV28 and TRBJ1-1, with D possibly matching TRBD1 (5 bases). Trimming left V 3 bases short and J 0 bases short, with 11 bases between. The CDR3 has 15 residues. The germline V gene encodes CDR1 MDHEN and CDR2 SYDVKM.

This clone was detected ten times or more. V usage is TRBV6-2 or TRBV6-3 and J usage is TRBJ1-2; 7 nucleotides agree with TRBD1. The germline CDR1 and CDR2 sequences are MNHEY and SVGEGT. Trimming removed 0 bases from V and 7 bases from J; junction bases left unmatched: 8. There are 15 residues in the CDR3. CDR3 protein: CASSYSAYRGSGYTF. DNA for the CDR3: TGTGCCAGCAGTTACTCGGCCTACAGGGGCAGTGGCTACACCTTC.